This TCR beta chain was captured in a study of cytomegalovirus exposure and HLA in healthy donors. Whole-study findings and limits: What a later analysis showed was that several of the most significant clusters appeared linked to common viral pathogens. Among the sequence variants, a highly shared cluster was likely an artifact of sequencing. In a later analysis, specific HLA alleles were associated with 15,000 or so TCR beta sequences at a 0.05 false discovery rate.

The PCR had 60 Vbeta and 13 Jbeta primers. Here immunoSEQ multiplex PCR was the method, and the copy in TCRdb shows in-frame clones only, minus some. The table records under 110,000 clones, approximately 80% of them present only once. The donors (healthy individuals) were bone marrow donors. Germline trimming cut 6 bases from V and 8 bases from J; bases unmatched to any gene: 3. The CDR3 length is 13 residues. CDR1 MNHNS and CDR2 SASEGT come from the germline V gene. Comment on this clone: The target antigen is unknown.

The source of this sequence is a man aged 45-65 years in good health and CMV-seronegative. Sequencing was performed on PBMCs. The V gene is TRBV6-1, the J gene TRBJ1-4; 10 bases fit TRBD1. Written as DNA, the CDR3 is TGTGCCAGCAGCCGGGACAGGGGAGAAAAACTGTTTTTT. Protein sequence: CASSRDRGEKLFF.